The present T cell receptor beta chain was sequenced within a study of blood T cells in healthy people across ages. It was with a sample-barcoded 5' primer and a J-beta primer mix that a second PCR of about 6 to 12 cycles was run. Through a template-switch adaptor with 12 random nucleotides, each cDNA molecule received a tag. One entry per CDR3 protein, called by TCRdb with MiXCR from the 5' RACE reads. The sample records about 1,000,000 distinct CDR3 sequences, 35% to 50% being singletons. Germline V gene data show CDR1 as MGHRA and CDR2 as YSYEKL. V gave up 3 bases and J gave up 2 bases, with 13 bases separating them. The CDR3 length is 15 residues.

The rearrangement joins TRBV4-1 to TRBJ1-1; D unclear. This TCR derives from a woman aged 55-69 years in good health. The source material was blood. The CDR3 DNA is TGCGCCAGCAGCCAGATGGGAAGACCCAACACTGAAGCTTTCTTT. It yields the protein CASSQMGRPNTEAFF.